A single sample gave rise to the 28 T cell receptor beta chains below, sequenced in a study of T cell responses to AZD1222 COVID-19 vaccine. TCRdb's table, derived via immunoSEQ multiplex PCR, lists solely in-frame clones and lacks some. The profile shows roughly 160,000 clones, 93% of them singletons. The source material was peripheral blood, sampled on day 0 of AZD1222 vaccination. The receptors originated from an adult in good health.

V is TRBV7-9 and J is TRBJ2-3; D may be TRBD2 (5 bases). The CDR3 loop spans 14 amino acids. Trimming removed 1 base from V and 6 bases from J, with 11 bases in between. Germline values: CDR1 SEHNR, CDR2 FQNEAQ (reference sequence). Here the CDR3 DNA reads TGTGCCAGCAGCTTAGTAGCGAGGGCCGATACGCAGTATTTT. It translates to CASSLVARADTQYF.

V gene TRBV2 combines with J gene TRBJ1-2, with a tentative D call TRBD1 (5 bases). The V and J ends lost 4 bases and 4 bases respectively, with 10 bases between them. CDR3 length: 13 residues. Germline lookup yields CDR1 SNHLY and CDR2 FYNNEI. CDR3: CASSVSGIYGYTF. The CDR3 nucleotides read TGTGCCAGCAGTGTTTCAGGGATCTATGGCTACACCTTC.

V gene TRBV5-8 combines with J gene TRBJ1-1; D not resolved. Trimming cost V 2 bases and J 10 bases, with 9 bases left between them. The CDR3 totals 11 residues. Germline V gene lookup returns CDR1 SGHTS and CDR2 YDEGEE. The CDR3 loop reads CASSFGSGAFF. DNA of the CDR3: TGTGCCAGCAGCTTTGGATCGGGAGCTTTCTTT.

The gene calls are TRBV2 and TRBJ2-1; the match to TRBD2 covers 12 bases. Losses at the gene ends were 7 bases for V and 7 bases for J; bases not matched to a gene: 8. Germline V CDR1 and CDR2: SNHLY, FYNNEI. The CDR3 runs 15 residues. CDR3 nucleotide sequence: TGTGCCAGCAAAGATCTAGCGGGGGGGCCGAATGAGCAGTTCTTC. Residues: CASKDLAGGPNEQFF.

This chain links TRBV28 with TRBJ2-1; the D is unclear. Germline lookup yields CDR1 MDHEN and CDR2 SYDVKM. V lost 1 base, J lost 10 bases, and 17 bases lay in between. This CDR3 is built from 15 residues. The CDR3 nucleotides are TGTGCCAGCAGTTTATATCGGGCCCCTCCCACAGAGCAGTTCTTC. Amino acid sequence: CASSLYRAPPTEQFF.

This chain links TRBV4-2 with TRBJ2-7, with 11 bases lining up with TRBD2. CDR1 is LGHNA and CDR2 is YNFKEQ in the germline V gene. This CDR3 contains 15 residues. After removal of 4 bases from V and 6 bases from J, the junction contained 8 bases not matched to a gene. In nucleotides, the CDR3 is TGTGCCAGCAGCCCGCATACCGGGACTAGCGGCGAGCAGTACTTC. Residues: CASSPHTGTSGEQYF.

The J gene is TRBJ2-1, the V gene TRBV5-4; D unresolved. The CDR3 has 14 residues. CDR1 and CDR2 (germline): SGHNT, YYREEE (reference sequence). Trimming pared 0 bases from V and 5 bases from J, leaving 9 bases between. CDR3 sequence: CASSLERTNNEQFF. In DNA form, the CDR3 reads TGTGCCAGCAGCTTGGAGCGTACTAACAATGAGCAGTTCTTC.

The genes are TRBV29-1 and TRBJ1-5; 7 bases fit TRBD1. The germline V gene encodes CDR1 SQVTM and CDR2 ANQGSEA. Trimming removed 6 bases from V and 3 bases from J; junction bases left unmatched: 5. CDR3 length: 13 residues. The CDR3 here is CSVGGQPNQPQHF. CDR3 in DNA: TGCAGCGTCGGGGGACAGCCCAATCAGCCCCAGCATTTT. Filled out from reference TRBV29-1 and TRBJ1-5, the complete variable domain reads SAVISQKPSRDICQRGTSLTIQCQVDSQVTMMFWYRQQPGQSLTLIATANQGSEATYESGFVIDKFPISRPNLTFSTLTVSNMSPEDSSIYLCSVGGQPNQPQHFGDGTRLSIL.

The chain is built from TRBV19 and TRBJ2-2; no definite D call. Trimming shortened V by 3 bases and J by 3 bases, and 11 bases separated the two germline ends. The CDR3 covers 15 residues. Germline V gives CDR1 LNHDA, CDR2 SQIVND (reference sequence). The CDR3 loop is CASSIGFWDTGELFF. The DNA of the CDR3 is TGTGCCAGTAGTATTGGGTTCTGGGACACCGGGGAGCTGTTTTTT.

The genes are TRBV20-1 and TRBJ2-7; D assignment may be TRBD1 or TRBD2 (5 bases each). This CDR3 is built from 13 residues. V shed 3 bases and J shed 3 bases, with 12 bases lying between them. Germline V lookup: CDR1 DFQATT, CDR2 SNEGSKA (reference sequence). CDR3 in DNA: TGCAGTGCTAGTAGTTCGGGGCTCTACGAGCAGTACTTC. Translated: CSASSSGLYEQYF.

The chain employs TRBV19 and TRBJ1-5; unclear D gene. Germline V lookup: CDR1 LNHDA, CDR2 SQIVND (reference sequence). V lost 6 bases to trimming and J lost 4 bases, with 7 bases between them. CDR3 length equals 12 residues. The CDR3 DNA is TGTGCCAGTAGGAAGGGAAATCAGCCCCAGCATTTT. This translates into CASRKGNQPQHF.

This clone was recorded once. The chain combines TRBV2 with TRBJ1-3; D is unresolved. CDR1 SNHLY and CDR2 FYNNEI come from the germline V gene. The germline V and J ends were trimmed by 2 bases and 1 base, with 9 bases remaining between them. This CDR3 contains 15 residues. The CDR3 spells CASSELKESGNTIYF. The DNA of the CDR3 is TGTGCCAGCAGTGAATTAAAGGAATCTGGAAACACCATATATTTT.

The CDR3 spells CATRQGSGNTIYF. CDR3 coding DNA: TGTGCCACACGTCAGGGTTCTGGAAACACCATATATTTT. The chain combines TRBV6-5 with TRBJ1-3, with D perhaps TRBD1 (5 bases). Trimming pared 10 bases from V and 1 base from J, leaving 11 bases between. Germline V lookup: CDR1 MNHEY, CDR2 SVGAGI. The CDR3 is made up of 13 amino acids.

V gene TRBV11-3 combines with J gene TRBJ1-3; D unresolved. The CDR3 runs to 13 residues. CDR1 is SGHNT, CDR2 YENEEA, per germline. Trimming pared 1 base from V and 9 bases from J, leaving 10 bases between. CDR3 coding DNA: TGTGCCAGCAGCTTAGGCCCCCGGGCCACCATATATTTT. Encoded protein: CASSLGPRATIYF.

This clone was detected once. The rearrangement uses TRBV4-2 and TRBJ1-1; tentative D call: TRBD1 (6 bases). This CDR3 contains 18 residues. Trimming shortened V by 1 base and J by 5 bases, and 23 bases separated the two germline ends. Germline-derived CDR1 and CDR2 are LGHNA and YNFKEQ. Here the CDR3 reads CASSQVARGLSLMTEAFF. CDR3 in DNA: TGTGCCAGCAGCCAAGTGGCCAGGGGATTATCGCTCATGACTGAAGCTTTCTTT.

This clone has just a few counts. V usage is TRBV6-4 and J usage is TRBJ2-2, with 8 bases lining up with TRBD1. CDR3 size: 13 residues. Trimming took 6 bases from V and 6 from J; bases not matched to a gene: 3. Germline lookup yields CDR1 MRHNA and CDR2 SNTAGT. CDR3 nucleotide sequence: TGTGCCAGCAGGACAGGGGAGGCCGGGGAGCTGTTTTTT. Its translation is CASRTGEAGELFF.

The V call is TRBV28, the J call TRBJ1-5; D is unresolved. The CDR3 loop spans 15 amino acids. V was clipped by 3 bases and J by 1 base, with 10 bases between them. Germline CDR1 is MDHEN and CDR2 is SYDVKM. The CDR3 DNA follows: TGTGCCAGCAGTTTCTGGGGATTGAGCAATCAGCCCCAGCATTTT. Its translation: CASSFWGLSNQPQHF. Based on the CDR3 plus reference TRBV28 and TRBJ1-5, the full variable domain is DVKVTQSSRYLVKRTGEKVFLECVQDMDHENMFWYRQDPGLGLRLIYFSYDVKMKEKGDIPEGYSVSREKKERFSLILESASTNQTSMYLCASSFWGLSNQPQHFGDGTRLSIL.

The V and J genes are TRBV12-5 and TRBJ2-6; 10 bases match TRBD1. V dropped 2 bases and J dropped 4; count of bases not matched to a gene: 11. CDR1 and CDR2 from the germline V gene are LGHNT and FRNRAP. The CDR3 has 19 amino acids. CDR3 amino acids: CASGLPPTGGTVGANVLTF. The CDR3 nucleotides are TGTGCTAGTGGTTTGCCCCCGACAGGGGGCACCGTAGGGGCCAACGTCCTGACTTTC. The full variable domain, its missing parts supplied by reference TRBV12-5 and TRBJ2-6, is DARVTQTPRHKVTEMGQEVTMRCQPILGHNTVFWYRQTMMQGLELLAYFRNRAPLDDSGMPKDRFSAEMPDATLATLKIQPSEPRDSAVYFCASGLPPTGGTVGANVLTFGAGSRLTVL.

The J gene is TRBJ2-7, the V gene TRBV4-2; 13 bases align to TRBD2. V trimming: 2 bases; J trimming: 4 bases; junction bases outside the gene matches: 2. Per the germline V gene, CDR1 is LGHNA and CDR2 is YNFKEQ. CDR3 size: 15 residues. The chain's CDR3 is CASSQPGLAGYEQYF. In nucleotides, the CDR3 is TGTGCCAGCAGCCAACCGGGACTAGCGGGGTACGAGCAGTACTTC.

The rearrangement uses TRBV7-8 and TRBJ2-5; possibly TRBD2 for D (6 bases). This CDR3 has 14 residues. The germline CDR1 and CDR2 sequences are SGHVS and FQNEAQ. Trimming removed 1 base at V and 0 bases at J, with 6 bases between. This CDR3 is CASSLGTNQETQYF. As DNA, the CDR3 is TGTGCCAGCAGCTTAGGGACTAACCAAGAGACCCAGTACTTC.

The rearrangement uses TRBV6-5 and TRBJ1-3; 8 bases are shared with TRBD1. The V segment lost 5 bases and the J segment 1 base; nucleotides outside the gene matches: 4. Germline CDR1 reads MNHEY; CDR2 reads SVGAGI. This CDR3 comprises 15 residues. The CDR3 loop is CASSPQGGSGNTIYF. The CDR3 DNA is TGTGCCAGCAGTCCACAGGGGGGATCTGGAAACACCATATATTTT.

This chain uses TRBV4-1 with TRBJ2-3; possibly TRBD2 for D (8 bases). Per the germline V gene, CDR1 is MGHRA and CDR2 is YSYEKL. V gave up 0 bases and J gave up 6 bases, with 13 bases separating them. This CDR3 is built from 15 residues. The CDR3 reads CASSQDREGADTQYF. For the CDR3, the DNA is TGCGCCAGCAGCCAAGATCGGGAGGGGGCTGATACGCAGTATTTT.

The chain links TRBV9 to TRBJ1-3; no clear D. CDR3 length equals 15 residues. Per the germline V gene, CDR1 is SGDLS and CDR2 is YYNGEE. Trimming took 1 base from V and 1 from J, leaving 9 bases between them. For the CDR3, the DNA is TGTGCCAGCAGCGTATTCGGGCGGTCTGGAAACACCATATATTTT. Residues: CASSVFGRSGNTIYF.

This chain links TRBV4-1 with TRBJ2-5; 8 nucleotides match TRBD2. Germline trimming cut 1 base from V and 4 bases from J; bases unmatched to any gene: 11. Germline V CDR1 and CDR2: MGHRA, YSYEKL. This CDR3 contains 17 residues. The chain's CDR3 is CASSQGGAGGLTETQYF. As DNA, the CDR3 is TGCGCCAGCAGCCAAGGTGGCGCGGGGGGACTAACAGAGACCCAGTACTTC.

The genes are TRBV7-3 and TRBJ2-2; no clear D. The CDR3 runs 14 residues. The V end lost 1 base, the J end lost 1 base, and 4 bases lay between the germline ends. Germline V gives CDR1 SGHTA, CDR2 FQGTGA. The CDR3 loop reads CASSLKGNTGELFF. CDR3 bases: TGTGCCAGCAGCTTAAAGGGGAACACCGGGGAGCTGTTTTTT.

The chain is built from TRBV9 and TRBJ2-7; tentatively, D is TRBD1 or TRBD2 (5 bases each). From germline, CDR1 is SGDLS and CDR2 YYNGEE. The CDR3 covers 15 residues. V lost 0 bases and J lost 3, with 13 bases in between. Written as DNA, the CDR3 is TGTGCCAGCAGCGTAGAGGCAGGGAGTAACTACGAGCAGTACTTC. It translates to CASSVEAGSNYEQYF.

The chain carries TRBV6-2 or TRBV6-3 and TRBJ1-5; 7 bases line up with TRBD1. After removal of 1 base from V and 7 bases from J, the junction contained 7 bases not matched to a gene. Germline V gene lookup returns CDR1 MNHEY and CDR2 SVGEGT. The CDR3 has 15 residues. For the CDR3, the DNA is TGTGCCAGCAGTTACTTTGGGCCAGGGGGACAGCCCCAGCATTTT. Amino acid sequence: CASSYFGPGGQPQHF.

The CDR3 DNA reads TGTGCCAGCAGCTTCAGCGGGGGGGCGGGAGATACGCAGTATTTT. It specifies CASSFSGGAGDTQYF. The chain employs TRBV7-2 and TRBJ2-3, with 10 bases that match TRBD2. J lost 5 bases, V lost 3 bases, and 5 bases had no gene match. The germline CDR1 and CDR2 sequences are SGHTA and FQGNSA. This CDR3 region has 15 residues.